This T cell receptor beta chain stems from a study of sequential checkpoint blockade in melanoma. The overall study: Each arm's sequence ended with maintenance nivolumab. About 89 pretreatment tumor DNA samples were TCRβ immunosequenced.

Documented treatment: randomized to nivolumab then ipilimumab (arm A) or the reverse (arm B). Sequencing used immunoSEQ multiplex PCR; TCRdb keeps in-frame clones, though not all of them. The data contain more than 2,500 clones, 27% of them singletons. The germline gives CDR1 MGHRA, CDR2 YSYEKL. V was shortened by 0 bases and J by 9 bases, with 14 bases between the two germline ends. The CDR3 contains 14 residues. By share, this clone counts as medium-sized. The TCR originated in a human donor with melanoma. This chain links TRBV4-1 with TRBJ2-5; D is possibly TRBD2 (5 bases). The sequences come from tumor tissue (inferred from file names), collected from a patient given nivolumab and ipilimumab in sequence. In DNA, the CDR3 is TGCGCCAGCAGCCAAGAGGTAACCAGAGGGTCCCAGTACTTC. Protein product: CASSQEVTRGSQYF.